A single sample gave rise to the 8 T cell receptor beta chains below, sequenced in a study of metastatic and nonmetastatic thyroid tumors. No treatment of any kind had been given to any patient before thyroid surgery. TCRdb re-called the PCR reads with MiXCR. The sample shows about 31,000 clones, about 21% of them seen only once. Source material: blood. These receptor sequences come from a female donor with papillary thyroid cancer or a benign thyroid nodule (not recorded which). Some clones in this sample may be carry-over from other donors' samples.

This clone has a count of ten or more. Other nucleotide sequences in the sample specify the same CDR3. The V call is TRBV3-1, the J call TRBJ2-1; the match to TRBD2 covers 11 bases. With V trimmed by 3 bases and J by 6 bases, 7 bases remained unmatched. Per the germline V gene, CDR1 is LGHDT and CDR2 is YNNKEL (reference sequence). CDR3 length equals 16 residues. CDR3 nucleotides: TGTGCCAGCAGCCATCCCGGGACTAGCGGAGGCAATGAGCAGTTCTTC. Residues: CASSHPGTSGGNEQFF.

This clone was detected ten times or more. The genes are TRBV19 and TRBJ2-7; TRBD2 aligns across 8 bases. The V and J ends lost 3 bases and 2 bases, in that order; junction bases with no gene match: 9. Germline values: CDR1 LNHDA, CDR2 SQIVND (reference sequence). The CDR3 contains 16 residues. CDR3 bases: TGTGCCAGTAGTATTCTTGGCGGGGGGCCCCCCTACGAGCAGTACTTC. It yields the protein CASSILGGGPPYEQYF.

In its sample, this clone was seen many times. The same CDR3 is also encoded by other DNA sequences in this sample. The CDR3 region has the DNA TGCGCCAGCAGCTTGGTCCCCGGGACTGGCAACAATGAGCAGTTCTTC. Its translation: CASSLVPGTGNNEQFF. The gene calls are TRBV5-1 and TRBJ2-1, with D possibly being TRBD2 (6 bases). Trimming cost V 0 bases and J 5 bases, with 15 bases left between them. Germline V lookup: CDR1 SGHRS, CDR2 YFSETQ. This CDR3 is 16 amino acids long.

This clone has at least ten counts. V and J are TRBV6-6 and TRBJ2-1; D unclear. The ends were cut back, 0 bases at V and 7 bases at J, with 4 bases in the middle. The CDR3 extends over 12 amino acids. Germline V CDR1 and CDR2: MNHNY, SVGAGI (reference sequence). The CDR3 nucleotides read TGTGCCAGCAGTTACTCCTCGAATGAGCAGTTCTTC. Amino acid sequence: CASSYSSNEQFF.

At least ten counts were recorded for this clone. CDR3 region: CASSFFGGISGELFF. The DNA of the CDR3 is TGTGCCAGCAGCTTCTTTGGGGGAATTTCCGGGGAGCTGTTTTTT. The chain has TRBV5-4 and TRBJ2-2, with D perhaps given as TRBD1 or TRBD2 (5 bases each). The germline V and J ends were trimmed by 2 bases and 6 bases, with 14 bases remaining between them. CDR3 length equals 15 residues. In germline, CDR1 is SGHNT, CDR2 YYREEE (reference sequence).

This clone was counted ten times or more. The V and J genes are TRBV11-3 and TRBJ1-1; D is perhaps TRBD1 (5 bases). This CDR3 is 18 amino acids long. The germline V gene has CDR1 SGHNT and CDR2 YENEEA. The V end lost 5 bases, the J end lost 2 bases, and 24 bases lay between the germline ends. CDR3 bases: TGTGCCAGCAGCCTACACGTCCCGGGACGGGTACTAAACACTGAAGCTTTCTTT. Protein sequence: CASSLHVPGRVLNTEAFF.

This clone was counted only a few times. V gene TRBV2 combines with J gene TRBJ2-2, with 9 bases that match TRBD1. The CDR3 sequence is 14 residues long. V lost 7 bases to trimming and J lost 5 bases; unmatched junction nucleotides: 5. The germline gives CDR1 SNHLY, CDR2 FYNNEI. The CDR3 sequence is CASKRTGETGELFF. The CDR3 DNA is TGTGCCAGCAAAAGGACAGGGGAAACCGGGGAGCTGTTTTTT.

To note about this clone: The junction departs from germline at one end; a sequencing error may be responsible. The V and J genes are TRBV7-9 and TRBJ2-7, with TRBD1 matching 10 bases. The CDR3 runs 13 residues. Germline V CDR1 and CDR2: SEHNR, FQNEAQ (reference sequence). CDR3 loop: CASSPDRGSSYSF. In DNA, the CDR3 is TGTGCCAGCAGCCCGGACAGGGGGTCGTCCTACTCCTTC. The full variable domain, rest sourced from reference TRBV7-9 and TRBJ2-7, is DTGVSQNPRHKITKRGQNVTFRCDPISEHNRLYWYRQTLGQGPEFLTYFQNEAQLEKSRLLSDRFSAERPKGSFSTLEIQRTEQGDSAMYLCASSPDRGSSYSFGPGTRLTVT.